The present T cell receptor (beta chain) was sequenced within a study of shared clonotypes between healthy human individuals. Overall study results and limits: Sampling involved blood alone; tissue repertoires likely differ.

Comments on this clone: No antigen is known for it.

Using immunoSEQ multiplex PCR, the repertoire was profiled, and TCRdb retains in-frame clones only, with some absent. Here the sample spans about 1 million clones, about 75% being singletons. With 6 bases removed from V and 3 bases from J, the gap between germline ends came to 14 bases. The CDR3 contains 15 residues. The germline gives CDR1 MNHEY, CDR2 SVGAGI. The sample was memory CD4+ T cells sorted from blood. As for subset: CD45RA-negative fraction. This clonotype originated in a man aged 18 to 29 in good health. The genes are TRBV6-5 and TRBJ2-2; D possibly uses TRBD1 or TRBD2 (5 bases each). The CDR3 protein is CASRRQGVDTGELFF. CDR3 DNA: TGTGCCAGCAGACGCCAGGGAGTTGACACCGGGGAGCTGTTTTTT.